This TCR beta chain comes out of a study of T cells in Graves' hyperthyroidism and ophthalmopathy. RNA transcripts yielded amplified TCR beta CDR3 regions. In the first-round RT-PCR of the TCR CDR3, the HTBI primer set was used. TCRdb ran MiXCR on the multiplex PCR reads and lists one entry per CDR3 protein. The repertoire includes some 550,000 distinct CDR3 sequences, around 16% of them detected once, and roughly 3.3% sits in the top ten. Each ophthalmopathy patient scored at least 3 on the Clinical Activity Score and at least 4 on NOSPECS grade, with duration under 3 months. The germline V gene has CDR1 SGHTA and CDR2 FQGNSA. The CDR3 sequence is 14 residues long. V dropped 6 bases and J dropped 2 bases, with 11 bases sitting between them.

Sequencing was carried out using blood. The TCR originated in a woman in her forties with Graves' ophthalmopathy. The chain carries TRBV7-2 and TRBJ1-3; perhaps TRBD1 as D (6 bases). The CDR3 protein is CASSTGFPGNTIYF. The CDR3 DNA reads TGTGCCAGCAGTACAGGGTTCCCTGGAAACACCATATATTTT.